This T cell receptor (beta chain) was observed in a study of blood T cells in healthy people across ages (dated by TCRdb to 2013 to 2016). Looking at the study overall: In model experiments, roughly one uniquely barcoded TCR beta cDNA molecule per two T cells was captured by template switching. The study measured age-related changes in TCR beta repertoire diversity using deep sequencing normalized with unique cDNA molecular identifiers. The donors were split into four age groups: young (average around 16 years), middle-aged (roughly 39), aged (more than 60) and long-lived (more than 80). To avoid experimental bias, donors of different ages were spread randomly across the sequencing lanes. Two additional independent replicas of 1 million unique cDNA reads from the same blood draw were analyzed for two donors (one aged 18 to 30 and one aged 80 or older). The paper as a whole reports these results and caveats: The CMV infection status of donors was not known, potentially confounding age-related changes in expanded clonotypes. Observed TCR beta diversity correlated strongly with the percentage of naive T cells measured by flow cytometry. Bulk unsorted PBMC profiling prevented conclusive comparison of naive and antigen-experienced compartments. Estimates of total diversity based on one million sequenced T cells were regarded as lower bounds and as underestimates. Compared with the aged group, the long-lived group had more naive CD4+ T cells, fewer expanded clones and increased TCR diversity, a pattern suggesting age selection. Observed TCR beta diversity per million T cells fell roughly linearly with age, and a significant reduction was already apparent by age roughly 40.

Receptors were amplified or captured by 5' RACE. TCRdb lists the instrument as Illumina HiSeq 2500. A second PCR of about 7 to 12 cycles was performed with a sample-barcoded 5' primer and a J-beta primer mix. Each TCR beta cDNA molecule received a unique molecular identifier from a template-switch 5' adaptor carrying 12 random nucleotides. Each sample yielded at least 2.5 million CDR3-containing paired-end reads. The Mint cDNA synthesis kit, primed by a TRBC-specific oligonucleotide, was used to synthesize first-strand cDNA from all RNA. Following uracil-DNA glycosylase treatment, all cDNA underwent a first 18-cycle PCR with the universal primers M1SS and BC2_uni_R. The authors processed their data as follows. For normalization, 1 million high-quality reads, each with a distinct molecular identifier, were randomly selected from each sample. Reads with shared molecular identifiers were discarded instead of being binned into consensus sequences. MiTCR, run with a Q25 quality threshold and the strictest error-elimination algorithm, handled CDR3 identification, clonotype clustering and error correction. A nonparametric unseen species model with Euler transformation was used to estimate lower-bound total TCR beta diversity. TCRdb reworked the public reads: Q25 trimming with fastp, MiXCR clone assembly, productive beta chains retained. Merged by CDR3 protein, the rows form single entries marked with the most common genes and DNA. The V and J calls, along with clone size, are taken from TCRdb and not from the paper's own processing. This sample comprises some 1.5 million distinct CDR3 sequences, approximately 30% of them detected only once. The ten largest clonotypes hold about 8% of the sample.

The CDR3 starts with the cysteine, ends with the phenylalanine, and has 13 residues. Only the CDR3 DNA stays, 39 bases, in frame from base 1. CDR1 and CDR2 are read off the germline V gene as SQVTM and ANQGSEA. V loses 4 bases, J loses 3 bases, and the germline ends lie 12 bases apart. The donors were some 39 Caucasian individuals from Russia, aged roughly 6 to 100 years, who were systemically healthy. Each donor gave ten milliliters of peripheral blood, collected into EDTA-treated Vacutainer tubes. Ficoll-Paque density-gradient centrifugation was used to isolate PBMCs, with at least 7 million per sample. Total RNA was extracted from PBMCs with Trizol reagent, with at least 5 micrograms obtained per sample. The percentages of naive CD45RAhigh/CD27high T cells were determined by flow cytometry on a PBMC aliquot from every donor. Regarding this clonotype: It lacks a known antigen. Per-nucleotide qualities are absent, and no much larger clonotype sits a single base away.

This clonotype was obtained from a woman aged 25 to 39 in good health. The V and J segments used are TRBV29-1 and TRBJ1-1, with TRBD1 perhaps the D gene, on 5 matching bases. Specimen: blood. The CDR3 loop reads CSVAGRLDTEAFF. The base sequence is TGCAGCGTTGCAGGGCGTTTGGACACTGAAGCTTTCTTT.